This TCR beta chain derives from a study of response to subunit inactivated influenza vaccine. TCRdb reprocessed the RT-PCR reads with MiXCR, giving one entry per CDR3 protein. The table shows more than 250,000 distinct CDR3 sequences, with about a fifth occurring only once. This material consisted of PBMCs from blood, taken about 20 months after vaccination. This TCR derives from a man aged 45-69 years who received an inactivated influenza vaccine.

CDR3 coding DNA: TGTGCCAGCAGCTCACAGGGTAGCACCTATGGCTACACCTTC. It is translated as CASSSQGSTYGYTF. The J gene is TRBJ1-2, the V gene TRBV2; a possible D gene is TRBD1 (6 bases). Trimming shortened V by 6 bases and J by 4 bases, and 15 bases separated the two germline ends. Germline loops: CDR1 SNHLY, CDR2 FYNNEI. This CDR3 has 14 amino acids.